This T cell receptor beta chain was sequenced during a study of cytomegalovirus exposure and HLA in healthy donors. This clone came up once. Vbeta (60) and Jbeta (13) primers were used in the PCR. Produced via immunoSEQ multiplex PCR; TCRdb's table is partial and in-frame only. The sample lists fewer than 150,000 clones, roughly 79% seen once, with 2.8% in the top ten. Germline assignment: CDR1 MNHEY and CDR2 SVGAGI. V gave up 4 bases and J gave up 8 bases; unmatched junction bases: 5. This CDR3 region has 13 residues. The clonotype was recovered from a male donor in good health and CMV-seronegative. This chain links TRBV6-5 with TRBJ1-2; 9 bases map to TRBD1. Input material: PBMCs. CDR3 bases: TGTGCCAGCAGTTGGGACAGGGCGGCCGGCTACACCTTC. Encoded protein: CASSWDRAAGYTF.